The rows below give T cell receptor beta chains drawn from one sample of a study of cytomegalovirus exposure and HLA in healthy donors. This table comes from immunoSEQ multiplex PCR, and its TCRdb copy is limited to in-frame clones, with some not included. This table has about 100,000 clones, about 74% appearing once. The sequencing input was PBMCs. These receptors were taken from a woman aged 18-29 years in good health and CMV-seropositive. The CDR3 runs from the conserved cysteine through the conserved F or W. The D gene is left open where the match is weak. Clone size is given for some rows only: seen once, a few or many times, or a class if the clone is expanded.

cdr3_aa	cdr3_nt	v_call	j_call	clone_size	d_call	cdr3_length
CASSVTQDQYF	TGTGCCAGCAGTGTCACTCAGGACCAGTACTTC	TRBV28	TRBJ2-5	.	.	11
CASRALAGANVLTF	TGCGCCAGCAGGGCATTGGCTGGGGCCAACGTCCTGACTTTC	TRBV5-1	TRBJ2-6	.	.	14
CASSQESGAGQNEQFF	TGTGCCAGCAGCCAAGAGAGCGGAGCCGGCCAGAATGAGCAGTTCTTC	TRBV5-4	TRBJ2-1	few	.	16
CASRLQGAHGYTF	TGTGCCAGCAGGCTACAGGGGGCCCATGGCTACACCTTC	TRBV28	TRBJ1-2	few	TRBD1	13
CASSRIRLAGGPGNEQFF	TGCGCCAGCAGCCGTATCAGACTAGCGGGAGGGCCGGGCAATGAGCAGTTCTTC	TRBV4-3	TRBJ2-1	.	TRBD2	18
CASKTRDTYEQYF	TGTGCCAGCAAAACCCGGGACACCTACGAGCAGTACTTC	TRBV6-5	TRBJ2-7	.	.	13
CASSILAGRRTSANEQFF	TGTGCCAGTAGTATCTTGGCCGGCCGGCGGACTAGTGCAAATGAGCAGTTCTTC	TRBV19	TRBJ2-1	.	TRBD2	18
CASSDSEAGGPIDTQYF	TGTGCCAGCAGTGACTCGGAAGCGGGAGGGCCGATAGATACGCAGTATTTT	TRBV6-4	TRBJ2-3	.	TRBD2	17
CASSPEGREGDTGELFF	TGCGCCAGCAGCCCCGAGGGACGGGAGGGCGACACCGGGGAGCTGTTTTTT	TRBV5-1	TRBJ2-2	.	TRBD2	17
CASSQERAVSYNEQFF	TGCGCCAGCAGCCAAGAGCGAGCGGTCTCCTACAATGAGCAGTTCTTC	TRBV4-1	TRBJ2-1	.	.	16
CASSLFGGSNQPQHF	TGTGCCAGCAGCTTATTCGGGGGTAGCAATCAGCCCCAGCATTTT	TRBV7-3	TRBJ1-5	.	.	15
CASSQGGADTGELFF	TGCGCCAGCAGCCAAGGTGGGGCCGACACCGGGGAGCTGTTTTTT	TRBV4-1	TRBJ2-2	.	.	15
CASSFGLVVGDEQFF	TGTGCCAGCAGTTTCGGACTAGTCGTGGGAGATGAGCAGTTCTTC	TRBV6-5	TRBJ2-1	.	TRBD2	15
CASSLAVGVNYEQYF	TGTGCCAGCAGCTTAGCGGTGGGAGTGAACTACGAGCAGTACTTC	TRBV11-2	TRBJ2-7	.	.	15
CASSLYRQRYGYTF	TGTGCCAGCAGTTTATACCGGCAGCGCTATGGCTACACCTTC	TRBV28	TRBJ1-2	few	.	14
CASSSGLATDTQYF	TGTGCCAGCAGTTCCGGACTAGCCACAGATACGCAGTATTTT	TRBV5-6	TRBJ2-3	.	TRBD2	14
CAWSRETQYF	TGTGCCTGGAGTCGGGAGACCCAGTACTTC	TRBV30	TRBJ2-5	.	.	10
CASSQVRVETEAFF	TGTGCCAGCAGCCAAGTGAGGGTAGAAACTGAAGCTTTCTTT	TRBV14	TRBJ1-1	.	.	14
CAWSVLAGGGAQYF	TGTGCCTGGAGTGTACTAGCGGGAGGTGGGGCCCAGTACTTC	TRBV30	TRBJ2-7	once	TRBD2	14
CASSLHETQYF	TGTGCCAGCAGCTTACACGAGACCCAGTACTTC	TRBV5-8	TRBJ2-5	.	.	11
CASSLYRGEGTEAFF	TGTGCCAGCAGTTTATACCGGGGGGAAGGCACTGAAGCTTTCTTT	TRBV27	TRBJ1-1	.	.	15
CASSLTGGWNIQYF	TGCGCCAGCAGCCTGACAGGGGGCTGGAACATTCAGTACTTC	TRBV5-1	TRBJ2-4	.	TRBD1	14
CASSDPGQISNYGYTF	TGTGCCAGCAGTGACCCGGGACAGATTTCAAACTATGGCTACACCTTC	TRBV7-9	TRBJ1-2	.	TRBD1	16
CAISPDRDGYTF	TGTGCCATCAGCCCCGACAGGGATGGCTACACCTTC	TRBV10-3	TRBJ1-2	once	TRBD1	12
CASSYGDRAYEQYF	TGTGCCAGCAGTTACGGGGACAGGGCCTACGAGCAGTACTTC	TRBV6-6	TRBJ2-7	.	TRBD1	14
CSAEGGLQETQYF	TGCAGCGCCGAGGGGGGACTACAAGAGACCCAGTACTTC	TRBV29-1	TRBJ2-5	.	.	13
CASSYSPAGADTQYF	TGTGCCAGCAGTTACTCGCCAGCGGGAGCAGATACGCAGTATTTT	TRBV6-5	TRBJ2-3	once	TRBD2	15
CASRGAGYEQYF	TGTGCCAGTAGGGGCGCGGGCTACGAGCAGTACTTC	TRBV19	TRBJ2-7	.	.	12